A selection of T cell receptor beta chains follows, all from one sample in a study of human T cells and chemical hapten exposure. MiXCR was run by TCRdb on the RACE reads, yielding one entry per CDR3 protein. The profile shows 350,000 to 400,000 distinct CDR3 sequences, more than 5% of them singletons. The sample in question was whole blood, obtained in connection with sensitization to the hapten diphenylcyclopropenone (DPC). The source of these receptors is a young woman with alopecia areata. Some clones in this sample may be carry-over from other donors' samples. The CDR3 runs from the conserved cysteine through the conserved F or W. A D gene is named only where the DNA matches it firmly. The size entry is marked missing in some rows and otherwise reads once, few, many or a size class.

j_gene,abundance,d_gene,v_gene,CDR3aa,CDR3nt
TRBJ2-7,few,-,TRBV5-1,CASGQWSGDEQYF,TGCGCCAGCGGCCAGTGGTCGGGGGACGAGCAGTACTTC
TRBJ2-3,few,-,TRBV4-1,CASSQGRGAGTDTQYF,TGCGCCAGCAGCCAAGGAAGGGGGGCCGGTACAGATACGCAGTATTTT
TRBJ1-3,-,-,TRBV9,CASSNRGHPGNTIYF,TGTGCCAGCAGCAATAGAGGACACCCTGGAAACACCATATATTTT
TRBJ1-2,many,-,TRBV27,CASSVGQNYGYTF,TGTGCCAGCAGCGTCGGACAGAACTATGGCTACACCTTC
TRBJ1-4,many,-,TRBV5-1,CASSLIPSGEKLFF,TGCGCCAGCAGCTTGATCCCTAGTGGCGAAAAACTGTTTTTT
TRBJ2-3,few,-,TRBV29-1,CSVGDGGAGDTQYF,TGCAGCGTTGGTGATGGGGGGGCAGGTGATACGCAGTATTTT
TRBJ1-5,few,-,TRBV27,CASTAVFGGEPQHF,TGTGCCAGTACAGCAGTTTTTGGGGGGGAGCCCCAGCATTTT
TRBJ1-4,many,-,TRBV6-5,CASSSGRSPDLEKLFF,TGTGCCAGCAGTTCGGGCAGGAGTCCCGATCTAGAAAAACTGTTTTTT
TRBJ2-3,few,TRBD2,TRBV6-6,CASSYPSGGASTQYF,TGTGCCAGCAGTTACCCTAGCGGGGGGGCCTCTACACAGTATTTT
TRBJ2-5,-,-,TRBV2,CASTRDLQETQYF,TGTGCCAGCACCAGGGACTTGCAAGAGACCCAGTACTTC
TRBJ1-6,few,-,TRBV28,CASTPGGGIRPLHF,TGTGCCAGCACCCCGGGCGGGGGCATAAGACCCCTCCACTTT
TRBJ2-1,-,TRBD2,TRBV6-5,CASTERGANEQFF,TGTGCCAGCACCGAGCGGGGGGCCAATGAGCAGTTCTTC
TRBJ1-1,-,TRBD1,TRBV2,CASSPDRGRTEAFF,TGTGCCAGCAGTCCCGACAGGGGCAGGACTGAAGCTTTCTTT
TRBJ1-1,many,TRBD1,TRBV5-1,CASSLYPGQEEAFF,TGCGCCAGCAGCTTGTACCCTGGACAGGAGGAAGCTTTCTTT
TRBJ1-2,many,-,TRBV7-9,CALGAGNYGYTF,TGTGCCCTTGGGGCAGGGAACTATGGCTACACCTTC
TRBJ2-7,many,-,TRBV14,CASSQVGPKSYEQYF,TGTGCCAGCAGCCAAGTTGGGCCTAAGAGCTACGAGCAGTACTTC
TRBJ2-7,-,TRBD2,TRBV5-5,CASSFRLAGTPQYF,TGTGCCAGCAGCTTTCGACTAGCGGGTACGCCGCAGTACTTC
TRBJ2-3,few,TRBD2,TRBV6-5,CATGPGDYHRTDTQYF,TGTGCCACCGGGCCGGGGGACTACCACCGCACAGATACGCAGTATTTT
TRBJ1-6,many,-,TRBV6-1,CASSEWDAKASPLHF,TGTGCCAGCAGTGAATGGGACGCGAAGGCTTCACCCCTCCACTTT
TRBJ2-3,many,-,TRBV4-3,CASSQGALSTDTQYF,TGCGCCAGCAGCCAAGGGGCTCTCAGCACAGATACGCAGTATTTT
TRBJ1-5,few,-,TRBV7-2,CASSYPDVFGNQPQHF,TGTGCCAGCAGTTACCCGGACGTGTTTGGCAATCAGCCCCAGCATTTT
TRBJ2-3,few,TRBD2,TRBV3-1,CASSQGKAAGGQVDTQYF,TGTGCCAGCAGCCAAGGAAAAGCGGCGGGGGGCCAGGTGGATACGCAGTATTTT
TRBJ1-1,few,-,TRBV28,CASSASGVVRTEAFF,TGTGCCAGCAGTGCTTCAGGGGTCGTAAGGACTGAAGCTTTCTTT
TRBJ1-1,many,TRBD1,TRBV28,CASSPTGGGFFDTEAFF,TGTGCCAGCTCACCGACAGGGGGCGGTTTTTTTGACACTGAAGCTTTCTTT
TRBJ1-2,-,-,TRBV12-3/TRBV12-4,CASTHGNYGYTF,TGTGCCAGCACCCACGGTAACTATGGCTACACCTTC
TRBJ1-2,many,TRBD1,TRBV10-3,CAIRSDRGLLRYGYTF,TGTGCCATCAGGTCAGACAGGGGCTTACTCCGCTATGGCTACACCTTC
TRBJ1-2,few,-,TRBV4-1,CASSPRAVEDYGYTF,TGCGCCAGCAGCCCCCGTGCCGTTGAGGATTATGGCTACACCTTC
TRBJ2-1,few,-,TRBV5-4,CASSLDYGTYPNEQFF,TGTGCCAGCAGCTTAGATTATGGGACTTATCCGAATGAGCAGTTCTTC
TRBJ2-2,few,-,TRBV6-5,CASSYYGGGNTGELFF,TGTGCCAGCAGTTACTACGGGGGCGGAAACACCGGGGAGCTGTTTTTT
TRBJ2-3,many,-,TRBV12-3/TRBV12-4,CASSLGGGQSDTQYF,TGTGCCAGCAGTTTAGGAGGGGGGCAATCAGATACGCAGTATTTT
TRBJ1-1,few,-,TRBV24-1,CATSDHDTATAFF,TGTGCCACCAGTGACCACGACACCGCGACAGCTTTCTTT
TRBJ1-6,few,-,TRBV6-5,CASSYSTLGHYNSPLHF,TGTGCCAGCAGTTACTCGACTCTGGGACACTATAATTCACCCCTCCACTTT
TRBJ2-5,few,TRBD1,TRBV10-2,CASSEVRGRETQYF,TGCGCCAGCAGTGAGGTCAGGGGGCGAGAGACCCAGTACTTC
TRBJ2-2,few,-,TRBV20-1,CSARVRSAGELFF,TGCAGTGCTAGAGTCCGGTCGGCCGGGGAGCTGTTTTTT
TRBJ1-1,-,-,TRBV7-3,CASSLTPGSGLNTEAFF,TGTGCCAGCAGCTTAACTCCGGGCAGCGGGTTGAACACTGAAGCTTTCTTT
TRBJ1-2,many,TRBD1,TRBV6-6,CASSYSMVSDRDGYTF,TGTGCCAGCAGTTACTCGATGGTGTCGGACAGGGATGGCTACACCTTC
TRBJ2-7,many,TRBD2,TRBV5-1,CASSSSPAGGSDEQYF,TGCGCCAGCAGCTCGTCTCCAGCGGGGGGGAGCGACGAGCAGTACTTC